This TCR beta chain was sequenced for a study of blood T cell repertoires in COVID-19. Clinical histories supplied by participants themselves formed the basis of cohort assignment. CDR1 is MNHEY and CDR2 is SVGAGI in the germline V gene. Unmatched junction bases numbered 9, after V lost 5 bases and J lost 4 bases. This CDR3 comprises 15 residues. Generated by immunoSEQ multiplex PCR, the TCRdb table keeps only in-frame clones and is missing some. The sample holds about 250,000 clones, just over 85% seen once. The receptor was derived from a man aged 18 to 35 who had recovered from COVID-19. Sequenced material: PBMCs or T cells enriched from blood (not recorded which). The genes are TRBV6-5 and TRBJ2-7, with TRBD1 matching over 9 bases. CDR3 DNA sequence: TGTGCCAGCAGTACATCGGGACAGGGACCGTACGAGCAGTACTTC. This codes for CASSTSGQGPYEQYF.